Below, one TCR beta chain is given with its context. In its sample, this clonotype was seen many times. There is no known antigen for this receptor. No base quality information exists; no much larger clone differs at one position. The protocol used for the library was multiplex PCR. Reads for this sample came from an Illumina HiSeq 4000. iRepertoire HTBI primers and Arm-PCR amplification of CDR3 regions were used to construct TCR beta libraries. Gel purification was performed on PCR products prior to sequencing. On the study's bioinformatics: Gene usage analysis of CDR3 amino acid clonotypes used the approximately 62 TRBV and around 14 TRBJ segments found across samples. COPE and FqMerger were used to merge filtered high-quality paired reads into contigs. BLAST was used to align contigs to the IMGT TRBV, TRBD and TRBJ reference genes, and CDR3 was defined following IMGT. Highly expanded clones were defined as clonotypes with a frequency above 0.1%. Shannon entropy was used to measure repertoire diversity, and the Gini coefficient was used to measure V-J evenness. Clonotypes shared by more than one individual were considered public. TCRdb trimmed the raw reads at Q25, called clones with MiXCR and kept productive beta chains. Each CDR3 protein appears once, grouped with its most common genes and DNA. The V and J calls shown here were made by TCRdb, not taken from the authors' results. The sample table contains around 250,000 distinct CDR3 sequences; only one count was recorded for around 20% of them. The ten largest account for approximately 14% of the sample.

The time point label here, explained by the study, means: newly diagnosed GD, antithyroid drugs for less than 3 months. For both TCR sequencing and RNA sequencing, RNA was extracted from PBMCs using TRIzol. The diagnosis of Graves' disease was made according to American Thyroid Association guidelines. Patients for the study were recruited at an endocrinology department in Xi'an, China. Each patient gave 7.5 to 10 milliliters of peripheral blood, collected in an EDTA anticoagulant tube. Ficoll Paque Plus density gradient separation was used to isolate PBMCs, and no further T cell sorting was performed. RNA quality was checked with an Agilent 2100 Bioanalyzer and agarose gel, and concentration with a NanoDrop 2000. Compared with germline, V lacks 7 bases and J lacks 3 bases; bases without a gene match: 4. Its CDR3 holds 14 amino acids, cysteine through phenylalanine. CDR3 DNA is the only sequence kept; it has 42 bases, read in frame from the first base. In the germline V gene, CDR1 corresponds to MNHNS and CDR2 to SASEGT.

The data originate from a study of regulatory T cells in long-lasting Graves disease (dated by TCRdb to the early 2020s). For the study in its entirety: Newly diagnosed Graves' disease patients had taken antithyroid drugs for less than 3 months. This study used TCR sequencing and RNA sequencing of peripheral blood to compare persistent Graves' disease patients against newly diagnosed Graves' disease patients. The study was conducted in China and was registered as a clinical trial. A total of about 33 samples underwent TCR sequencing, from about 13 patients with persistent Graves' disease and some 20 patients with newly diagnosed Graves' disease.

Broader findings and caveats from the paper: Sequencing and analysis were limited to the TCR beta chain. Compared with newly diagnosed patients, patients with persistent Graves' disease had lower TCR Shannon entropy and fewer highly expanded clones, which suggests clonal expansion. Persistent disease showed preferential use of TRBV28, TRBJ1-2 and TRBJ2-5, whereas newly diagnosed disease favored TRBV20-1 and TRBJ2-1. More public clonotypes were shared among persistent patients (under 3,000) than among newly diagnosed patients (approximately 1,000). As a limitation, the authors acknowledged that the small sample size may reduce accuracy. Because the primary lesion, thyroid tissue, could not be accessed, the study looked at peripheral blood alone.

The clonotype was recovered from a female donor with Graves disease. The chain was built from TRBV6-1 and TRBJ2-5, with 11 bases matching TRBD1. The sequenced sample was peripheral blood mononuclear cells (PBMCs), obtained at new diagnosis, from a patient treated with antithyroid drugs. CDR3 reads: CASTGTGGEETQYF. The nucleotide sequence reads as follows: TGTGCCAGCACTGGGACAGGGGGGGAAGAGACCCAGTACTTC.